The T cell receptor beta chain under discussion was sequenced for a study of T cells in narcolepsy. Findings of the study overall: Reportedly, autoreactive clonotypes were serially detected in patients' blood but not controls'. Autoreactive HCRT-specific and TRIB2-specific clonotypes were marked in same-patient CSF-versus-blood CD4+ comparisons.

V was clipped by 5 bases and J by 5 bases, with 13 bases between them. Germline assignment: CDR1 SGHAT and CDR2 FQNNGV. The CDR3 is 13 amino acids. The method was immunoSEQ multiplex PCR; TCRdb's version includes in-frame clones alone and lacks a portion of them. The data show tens of thousands of clones, with around 79% seen just once and approximately 6.3% held by the top ten. This clone was observed a single time. Its specificity is not known. This sequence was found in a human donor in good health. The sample comprised memory (CD45RA-) CD4+ T cells from blood. The rearrangement uses TRBV11-2 and TRBJ2-7; D not certain. CDR3 sequence: CASSRQLGDEQYF. The DNA for the CDR3 is TGTGCCAGCAGCCGTCAGCTTGGCGACGAGCAGTACTTC.